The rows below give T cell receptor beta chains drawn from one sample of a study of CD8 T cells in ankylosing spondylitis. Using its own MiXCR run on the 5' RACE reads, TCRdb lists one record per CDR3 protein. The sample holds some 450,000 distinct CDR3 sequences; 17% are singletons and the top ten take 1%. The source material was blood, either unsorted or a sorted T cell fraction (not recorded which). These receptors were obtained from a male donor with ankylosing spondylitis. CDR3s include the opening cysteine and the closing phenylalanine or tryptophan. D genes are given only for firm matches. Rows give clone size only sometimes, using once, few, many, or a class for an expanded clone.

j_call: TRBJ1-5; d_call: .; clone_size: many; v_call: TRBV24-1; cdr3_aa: CATSKFGQPQHF; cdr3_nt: TGTGCCACCAGCAAATTTGGTCAGCCCCAGCATTTT
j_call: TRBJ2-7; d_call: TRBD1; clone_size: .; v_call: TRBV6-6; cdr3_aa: CATLTGNSYEQYF; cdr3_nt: TGTGCCACCCTGACAGGGAACTCCTACGAGCAGTACTTC
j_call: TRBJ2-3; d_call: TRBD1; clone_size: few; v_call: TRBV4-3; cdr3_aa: CASSQDPTGGTTDTQYF; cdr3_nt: TGCGCCAGCAGCCAAGATCCGACAGGGGGTACAACAGATACGCAGTATTTT
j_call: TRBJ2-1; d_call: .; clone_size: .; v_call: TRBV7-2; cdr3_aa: CASSLAGMYEQFF; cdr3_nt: TGTGCCAGCAGCTTAGCGGGGATGTATGAGCAGTTCTTC
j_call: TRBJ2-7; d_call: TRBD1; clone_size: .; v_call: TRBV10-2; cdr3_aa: CASSEWTGFSYEQYF; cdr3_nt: TGCGCCAGCAGTGAGTGGACAGGGTTCTCCTACGAGCAGTACTTC
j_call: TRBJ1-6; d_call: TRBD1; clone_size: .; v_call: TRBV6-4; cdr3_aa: CASSPGTGINSPLHF; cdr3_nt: TGTGCCAGCAGTCCCGGGACAGGGATTAATTCACCCCTCCACTTT
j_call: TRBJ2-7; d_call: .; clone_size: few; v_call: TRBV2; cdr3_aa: CASTPWGGTVGEQYF; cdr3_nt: TGTGCCAGCACCCCCTGGGGAGGGACAGTGGGAGAGCAGTACTTC
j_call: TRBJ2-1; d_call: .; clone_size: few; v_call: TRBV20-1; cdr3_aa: CSASNPVAVTYNEQFF; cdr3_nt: TGCAGTGCTAGTAATCCCGTAGCGGTAACCTACAATGAGCAGTTCTTC
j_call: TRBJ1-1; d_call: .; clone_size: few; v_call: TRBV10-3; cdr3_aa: CAISELGRGPEAFF; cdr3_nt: TGTGCCATCAGTGAATTGGGGCGAGGGCCTGAAGCTTTCTTT
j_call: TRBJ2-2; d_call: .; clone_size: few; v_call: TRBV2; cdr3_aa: CASSEVNTGELFF; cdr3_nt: TGTGCCAGCAGTGAAGTAAACACCGGGGAGCTGTTTTTT
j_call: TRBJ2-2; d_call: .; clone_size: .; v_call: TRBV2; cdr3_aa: CASRETRFGNTGELFF; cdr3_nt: TGTGCCAGCAGGGAGACTAGGTTTGGGAACACCGGGGAGCTGTTTTTT
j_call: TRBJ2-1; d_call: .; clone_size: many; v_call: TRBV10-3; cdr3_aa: CAISDWTVRTSYNEQFF; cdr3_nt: TGTGCCATCAGTGATTGGACCGTTCGAACCTCCTACAATGAGCAGTTCTTC
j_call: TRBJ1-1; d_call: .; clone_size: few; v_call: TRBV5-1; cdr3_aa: CASSLDGGPGYTEAFF; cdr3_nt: TGCGCCAGCAGCTTGGACGGGGGCCCCGGGTATACTGAAGCTTTCTTT
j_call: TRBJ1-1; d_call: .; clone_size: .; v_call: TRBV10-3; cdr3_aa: CAISVGEGTEAFF; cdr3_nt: TGTGCCATCAGTGTGGGCGAGGGAACTGAAGCTTTCTTT
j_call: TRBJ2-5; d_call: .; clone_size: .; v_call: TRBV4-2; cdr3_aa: CASSQVTLAGETQYF; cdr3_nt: TGTGCCAGCAGCCAAGTTACGCTAGCAGGAGAGACCCAGTACTTC
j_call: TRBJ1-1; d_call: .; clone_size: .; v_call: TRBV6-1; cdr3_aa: CASSVLTLNTEAFF; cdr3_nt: TGTGCCAGCAGTGTTCTCACTCTAAACACTGAAGCTTTCTTT
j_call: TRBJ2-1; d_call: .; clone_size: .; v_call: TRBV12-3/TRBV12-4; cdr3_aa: CASSAPLAKAEQFF; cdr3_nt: TGTGCCAGCAGCGCCCCCCTCGCCAAGGCTGAGCAGTTCTTC
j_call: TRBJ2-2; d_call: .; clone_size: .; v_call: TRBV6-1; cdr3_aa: CASRVEGRTGELFF; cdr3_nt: TGTGCCAGCAGAGTGGAGGGAAGGACCGGGGAGCTGTTTTTT
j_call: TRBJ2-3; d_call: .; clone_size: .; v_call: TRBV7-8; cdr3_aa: CASSLGSVGPGTDTQYF; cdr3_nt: TGTGCCAGCAGCTTGGGAAGCGTAGGTCCCGGCACAGATACGCAGTATTTT
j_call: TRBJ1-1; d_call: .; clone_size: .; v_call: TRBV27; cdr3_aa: CASRKLRGTEAFF; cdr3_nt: TGTGCCAGCAGGAAACTTCGGGGCACTGAAGCTTTCTTT
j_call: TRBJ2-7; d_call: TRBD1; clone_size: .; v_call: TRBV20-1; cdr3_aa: CSANLNRGHHEQYF; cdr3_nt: TGCAGTGCTAACCTAAACAGGGGGCATCACGAGCAGTACTTC
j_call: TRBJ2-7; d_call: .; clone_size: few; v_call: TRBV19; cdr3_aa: CASSIRLNYEQYF; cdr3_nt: TGTGCCAGTAGTATCAGACTTAACTACGAGCAGTACTTC
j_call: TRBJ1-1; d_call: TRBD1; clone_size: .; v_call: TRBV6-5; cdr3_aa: CASSSPGQGVSTEAFF; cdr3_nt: TGTGCCAGCAGTTCACCGGGACAGGGTGTGAGCACTGAAGCTTTCTTT
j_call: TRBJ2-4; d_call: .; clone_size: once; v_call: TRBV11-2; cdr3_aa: CASSSPGNIQYF; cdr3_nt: TGTGCCAGCAGCTCCCCGGGTAACATTCAGTACTTC
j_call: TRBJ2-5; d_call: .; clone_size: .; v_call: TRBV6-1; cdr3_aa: CASSEARSGLRETQYF; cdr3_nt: TGTGCCAGCAGTGAAGCGCGGAGCGGGTTAAGAGAGACCCAGTACTTC
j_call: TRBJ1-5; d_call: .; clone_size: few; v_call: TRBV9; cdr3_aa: CASSVGRGQPQHF; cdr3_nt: TGTGCCAGCAGCGTAGGGCGGGGTCAGCCCCAGCATTTT
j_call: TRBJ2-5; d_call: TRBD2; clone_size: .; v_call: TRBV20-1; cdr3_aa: CSARDYLGGQETQYF; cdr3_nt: TGCAGTGCTAGAGATTATCTGGGAGGGCAAGAGACCCAGTACTTC
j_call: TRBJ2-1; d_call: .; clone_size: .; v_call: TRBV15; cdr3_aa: CATRLGGTDYNEQFF; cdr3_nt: TGTGCCACCAGGCTCGGGGGGACAGATTACAATGAGCAGTTCTTC
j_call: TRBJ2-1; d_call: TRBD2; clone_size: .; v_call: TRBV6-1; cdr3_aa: CASSIKGGLAVNEQFF; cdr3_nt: TGTGCCAGCAGCATCAAGGGTGGACTAGCGGTCAATGAGCAGTTCTTC
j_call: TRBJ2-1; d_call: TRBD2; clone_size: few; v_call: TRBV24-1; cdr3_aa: CATSANRASGGAGEQFF; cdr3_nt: TGTGCCACCAGTGCAAATCGGGCTAGCGGGGGGGCTGGGGAGCAGTTCTTC
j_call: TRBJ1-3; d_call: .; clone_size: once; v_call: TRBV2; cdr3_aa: CASSEVYGQSSGNTIYF; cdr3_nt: TGTGCCAGCAGTGAAGTGTATGGGCAGAGCTCTGGAAACACCATATATTTT
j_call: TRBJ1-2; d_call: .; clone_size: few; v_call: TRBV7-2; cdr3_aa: CASSLFTYGYTF; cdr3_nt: TGTGCCAGCAGCTTATTCACCTATGGCTACACCTTC
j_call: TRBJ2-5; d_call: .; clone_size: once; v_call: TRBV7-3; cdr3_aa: CASSLSGSLETQYF; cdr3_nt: TGTGCCAGCAGCTTATCGGGGTCTCTGGAGACCCAGTACTTC
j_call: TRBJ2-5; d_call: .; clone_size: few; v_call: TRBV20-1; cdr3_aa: CSARERGERQETQYF; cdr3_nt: TGCAGTGCTAGAGAGCGCGGGGAACGTCAAGAGACCCAGTACTTC
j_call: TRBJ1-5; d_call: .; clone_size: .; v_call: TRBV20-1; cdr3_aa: CSARGVGNQPQHF; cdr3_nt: TGCAGTGCTAGAGGAGTGGGGAATCAGCCCCAGCATTTT
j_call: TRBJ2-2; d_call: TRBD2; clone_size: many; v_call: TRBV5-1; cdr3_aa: CASQWLAGVSGELFF; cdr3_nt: TGCGCCAGCCAATGGCTAGCGGGAGTGTCCGGGGAGCTGTTTTTT
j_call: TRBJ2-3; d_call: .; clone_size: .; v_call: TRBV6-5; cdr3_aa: CASMGSTDTQYF; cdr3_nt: TGTGCCAGCATGGGGTCCACAGATACGCAGTATTTT
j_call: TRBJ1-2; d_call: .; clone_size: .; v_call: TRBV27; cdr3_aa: CASSPRDGKTNYGYTF; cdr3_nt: TGTGCCAGCAGTCCCAGGGACGGCAAAACTAACTATGGCTACACCTTC
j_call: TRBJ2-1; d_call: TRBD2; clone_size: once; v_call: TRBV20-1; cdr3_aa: CSAQLAGGRNEQFF; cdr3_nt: TGCAGTGCACAGCTAGCGGGAGGGAGGAATGAGCAGTTCTTC
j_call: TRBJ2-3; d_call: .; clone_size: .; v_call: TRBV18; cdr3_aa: CASSPGRIGTDTQYF; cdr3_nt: TGTGCCAGCTCACCAGGTCGGATTGGCACAGATACGCAGTATTTT
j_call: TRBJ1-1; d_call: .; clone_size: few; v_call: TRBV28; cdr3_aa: CASSSRRGKTEAFF; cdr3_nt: TGTGCCAGCAGTTCAAGGCGGGGGAAGACTGAAGCTTTCTTT
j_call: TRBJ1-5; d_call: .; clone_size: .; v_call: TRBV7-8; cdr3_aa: CASSRGAGKEPQHF; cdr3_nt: TGTGCCAGCAGCCGAGGGGCAGGGAAGGAGCCCCAGCATTTT
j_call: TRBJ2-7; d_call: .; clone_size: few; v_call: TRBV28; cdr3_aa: CASSLGAEQYF; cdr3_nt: TGTGCCAGCAGTTTAGGGGCCGAGCAGTACTTC
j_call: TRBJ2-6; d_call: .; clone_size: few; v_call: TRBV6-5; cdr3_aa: CASSSGRRTPVLTF; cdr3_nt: TGTGCCAGCAGTTCGGGCCGACGGACTCCCGTCCTGACTTTC
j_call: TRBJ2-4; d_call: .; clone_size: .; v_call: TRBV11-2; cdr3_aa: CASSKGNIQYF; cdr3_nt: TGTGCCAGCAGCAAAGGAAACATTCAGTACTTC
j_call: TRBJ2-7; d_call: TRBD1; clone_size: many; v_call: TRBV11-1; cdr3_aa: CASSRGQGPYEQYF; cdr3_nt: TGTGCCAGCAGCAGAGGACAGGGCCCCTACGAGCAGTACTTC
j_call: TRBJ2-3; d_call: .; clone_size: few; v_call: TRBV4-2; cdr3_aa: CASSQGSKQDTQYF; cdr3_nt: TGTGCCAGCAGCCAAGGGTCGAAGCAAGATACGCAGTATTTT
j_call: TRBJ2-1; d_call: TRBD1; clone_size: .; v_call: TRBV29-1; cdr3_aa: CSVVRDRSYNEQFF; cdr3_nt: TGCAGCGTTGTCCGGGACAGGAGCTACAATGAGCAGTTCTTC
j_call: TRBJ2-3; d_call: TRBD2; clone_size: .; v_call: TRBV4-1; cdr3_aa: CASSQDWPSGRTSTDTQYF; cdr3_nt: TGCGCCAGCAGCCAAGATTGGCCTAGCGGGAGGACTAGCACAGATACGCAGTATTTT
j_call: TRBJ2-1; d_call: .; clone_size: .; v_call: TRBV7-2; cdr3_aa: CASSHWIDNEQFF; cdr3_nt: TGTGCCAGCAGCCACTGGATCGACAATGAGCAGTTCTTC
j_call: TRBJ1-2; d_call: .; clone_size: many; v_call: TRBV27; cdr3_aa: CASRHGQPNYGYTF; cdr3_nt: TGTGCCAGCCGTCACGGACAGCCAAACTATGGCTACACCTTC
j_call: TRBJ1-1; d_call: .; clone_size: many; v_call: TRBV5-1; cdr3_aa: CASSTGHPNTEAFF; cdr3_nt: TGCGCCAGCAGCACGGGACACCCGAACACTGAAGCTTTCTTT
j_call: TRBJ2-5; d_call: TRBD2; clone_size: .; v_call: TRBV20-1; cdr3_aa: CSARGVAGGLETQYF; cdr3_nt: TGCAGTGCTAGAGGAGTAGCGGGAGGGTTGGAGACCCAGTACTTC
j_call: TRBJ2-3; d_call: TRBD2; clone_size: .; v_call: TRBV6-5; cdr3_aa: CASSYSLAETDTQYF; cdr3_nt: TGTGCCAGCAGTTACTCCCTAGCGGAAACAGATACGCAGTATTTT
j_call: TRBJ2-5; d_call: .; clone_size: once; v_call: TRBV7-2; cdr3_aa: CASSPSGFEKTQYF; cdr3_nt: TGTGCCAGCAGCCCATCCGGATTCGAAAAGACCCAGTACTTC
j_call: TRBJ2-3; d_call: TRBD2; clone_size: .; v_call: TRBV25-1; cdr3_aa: CASSASGGPSTDTQYF; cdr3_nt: TGTGCCAGCAGTGCTAGCGGGGGGCCCAGCACAGATACGCAGTATTTT
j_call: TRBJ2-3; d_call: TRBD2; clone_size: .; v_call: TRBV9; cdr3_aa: CASSVGQREPWGTQYF; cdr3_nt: TGTGCCAGCAGCGTAGGTCAGCGGGAGCCCTGGGGGACGCAGTATTTT